This TCR beta chain was recovered during a study of blood T cell repertoires in COVID-19. Across the whole study: The United States, Italy and Spain supplied acute and convalescent COVID-19 samples. Nucleic acid was either cDNA or gDNA, and it came from T cells, B-cell-depleted T cells, or PBMCs.

Original data processing: By means of reference gene primer amplification, nucleated cell counts were estimated. Using immunoSEQ multiplex PCR, the repertoire was profiled, and TCRdb retains in-frame clones only, with some absent. Clone size and V and J calls were adopted from that table, with D and trimming inferred from the DNA. Among about 200,000 clones listed, roughly 86% were seen once. Each participant's cohort was designated according to participant-reported clinical history. CDR1 and CDR2 (germline): MNHEY, SMNVEV (reference sequence). V was shortened by 1 base and J by 5 bases, with 15 bases between the two germline ends. The CDR3 has 17 residues.

What was sequenced was PBMCs or T cells enriched from blood (not recorded which). The chain employs TRBV27 and TRBJ2-6; no clear D. The receptor was derived from a man aged 35-49 years with acute COVID-19. The CDR3 DNA follows: TGTGCCAGCAGTTTATTTTCTGGGCTCCCTAGGGCCAACGTCCTGACTTTC. As protein: CASSLFSGLPRANVLTF.